This entry features one TCR beta chain sequence. The entry originates in a study of cytomegalovirus exposure and HLA in healthy donors. The PCR ran on 60 Vbeta and 13 Jbeta primers. The table came from immunoSEQ multiplex PCR; TCRdb's copy has only in-frame clones and leaves some out. The table lists more than 150,000 clones, 81% of them singletons. The clonotype comes from a man in his forties or fifties in good health and CMV-seropositive. The sample comprised PBMCs.

The CDR3 reads CASRDSRSRFGYTF. The CDR3 bases are TGTGCCAGCAGAGACAGTAGGAGTCGGTTTGGCTACACCTTC. This chain links TRBV6-5 with TRBJ1-2; weak D call: TRBD1 (5 bases). V shed 6 bases and J shed 7 bases, with 18 bases lying between them. The CDR3 totals 14 residues. CDR1 is MNHEY, CDR2 SVGAGI, per germline.